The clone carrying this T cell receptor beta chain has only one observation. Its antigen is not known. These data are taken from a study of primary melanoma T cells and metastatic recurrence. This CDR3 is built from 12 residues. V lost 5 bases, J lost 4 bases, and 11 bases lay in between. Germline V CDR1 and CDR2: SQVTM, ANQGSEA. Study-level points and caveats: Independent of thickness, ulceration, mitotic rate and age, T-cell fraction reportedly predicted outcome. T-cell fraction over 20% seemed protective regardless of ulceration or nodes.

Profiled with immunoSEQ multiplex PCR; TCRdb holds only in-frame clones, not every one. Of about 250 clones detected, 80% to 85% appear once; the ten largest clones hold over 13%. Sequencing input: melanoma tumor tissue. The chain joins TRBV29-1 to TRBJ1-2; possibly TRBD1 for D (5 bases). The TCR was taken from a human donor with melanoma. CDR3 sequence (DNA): TGCAGCGTTACCAGGGTTGGCTATGGCTACACCTTC. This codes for CSVTRVGYGYTF.